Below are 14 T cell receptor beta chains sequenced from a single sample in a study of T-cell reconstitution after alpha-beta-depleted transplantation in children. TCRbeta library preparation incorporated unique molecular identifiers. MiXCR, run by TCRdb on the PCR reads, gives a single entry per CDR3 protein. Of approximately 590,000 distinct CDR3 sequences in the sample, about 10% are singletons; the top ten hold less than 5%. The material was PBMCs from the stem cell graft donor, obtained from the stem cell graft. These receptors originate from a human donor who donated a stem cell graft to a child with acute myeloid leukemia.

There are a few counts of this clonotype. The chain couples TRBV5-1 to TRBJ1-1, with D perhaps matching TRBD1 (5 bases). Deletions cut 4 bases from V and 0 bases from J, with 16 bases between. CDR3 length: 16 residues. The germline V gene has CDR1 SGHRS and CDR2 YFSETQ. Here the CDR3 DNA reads TGCGCCAGCAGCCTGGGACGGCAGACTATGAACACTGAAGCTTTCTTT. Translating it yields CASSLGRQTMNTEAFF.

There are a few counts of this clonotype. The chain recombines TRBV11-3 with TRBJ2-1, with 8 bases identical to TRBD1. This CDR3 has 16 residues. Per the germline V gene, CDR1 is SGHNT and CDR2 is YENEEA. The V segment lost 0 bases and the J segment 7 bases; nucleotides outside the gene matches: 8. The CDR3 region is CASSLDQDRGGNEQFF. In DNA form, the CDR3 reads TGTGCCAGCAGCTTAGACCAAGACAGGGGTGGGAATGAGCAGTTCTTC.

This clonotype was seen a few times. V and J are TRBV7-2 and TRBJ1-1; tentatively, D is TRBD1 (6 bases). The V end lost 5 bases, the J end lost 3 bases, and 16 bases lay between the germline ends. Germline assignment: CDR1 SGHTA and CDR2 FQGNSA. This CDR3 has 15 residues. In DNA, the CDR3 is TGTGCCAGCAGCCCCGAGGGGGGGGGGTACACTGAAGCTTTCTTT. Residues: CASSPEGGGYTEAFF. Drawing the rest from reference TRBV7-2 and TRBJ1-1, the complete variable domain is GAGVSQSPSNKVTEKGKDVELRCDPISGHTALYWYRQSLGQGLEFLIYFQGNSAPDKSGLPSDRFSAERTGGSVSTLTIQRTQQEDSAVYLCASSPEGGGYTEAFFGQGTRLTVV.

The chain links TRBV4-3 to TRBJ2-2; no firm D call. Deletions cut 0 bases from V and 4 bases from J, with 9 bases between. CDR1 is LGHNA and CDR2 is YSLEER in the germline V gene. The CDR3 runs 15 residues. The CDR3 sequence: CASSQDVGGTGELFF. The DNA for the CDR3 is TGCGCCAGCAGCCAAGACGTCGGTGGCACCGGGGAGCTGTTTTTT.

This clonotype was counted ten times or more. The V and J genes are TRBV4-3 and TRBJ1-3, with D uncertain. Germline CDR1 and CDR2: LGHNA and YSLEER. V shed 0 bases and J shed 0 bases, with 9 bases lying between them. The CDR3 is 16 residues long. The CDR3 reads CASSQDHLDSGNTIYF. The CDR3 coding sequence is TGCGCCAGCAGCCAAGATCACCTCGACTCTGGAAACACCATATATTTT.

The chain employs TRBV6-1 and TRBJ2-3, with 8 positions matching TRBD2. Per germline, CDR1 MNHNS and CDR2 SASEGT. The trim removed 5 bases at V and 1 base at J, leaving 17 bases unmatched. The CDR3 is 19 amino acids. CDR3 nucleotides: TGTGCCAGCAGTCCGCCCCGGGAGGTGCGGGAGGATCGCACAGATACGCAGTATTTT. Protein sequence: CASSPPREVREDRTDTQYF.

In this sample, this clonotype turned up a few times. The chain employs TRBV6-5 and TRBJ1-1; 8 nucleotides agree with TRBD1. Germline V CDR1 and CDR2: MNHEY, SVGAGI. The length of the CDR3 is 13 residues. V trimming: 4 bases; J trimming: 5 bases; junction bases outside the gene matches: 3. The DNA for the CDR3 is TGTGCCAGCAGTTTGACAGGGGAGACTGAAGCTTTCTTT. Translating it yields CASSLTGETEAFF.

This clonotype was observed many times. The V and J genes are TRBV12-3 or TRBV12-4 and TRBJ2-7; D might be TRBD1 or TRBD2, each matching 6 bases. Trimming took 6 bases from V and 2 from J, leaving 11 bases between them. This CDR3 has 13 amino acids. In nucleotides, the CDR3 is TGTGCCAGCAGCCCGAGGGGGGCCTACGAGCAGTACTTC. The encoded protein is CASSPRGAYEQYF.

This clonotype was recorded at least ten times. CDR3 loop: CAISPTAGELFF. The CDR3 region has the DNA TGTGCCATCAGCCCGACAGCCGGGGAGCTGTTTTTT. The chain uses TRBV10-3 and TRBJ2-2; D is perhaps TRBD1 (5 bases). CDR3 length: 12 amino acids. Germline V gene data show CDR1 as ENHRY and CDR2 as SYGVKD. Trimming cost V 6 bases and J 6 bases, with 8 bases left between them.

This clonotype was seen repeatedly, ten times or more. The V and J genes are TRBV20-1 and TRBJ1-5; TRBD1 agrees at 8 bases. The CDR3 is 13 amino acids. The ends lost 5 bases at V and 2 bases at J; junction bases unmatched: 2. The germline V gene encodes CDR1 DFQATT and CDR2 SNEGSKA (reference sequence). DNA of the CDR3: TGCAGTGCTTTGACAGGGGGCAATCAGCCCCAGCATTTT. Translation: CSALTGGNQPQHF.

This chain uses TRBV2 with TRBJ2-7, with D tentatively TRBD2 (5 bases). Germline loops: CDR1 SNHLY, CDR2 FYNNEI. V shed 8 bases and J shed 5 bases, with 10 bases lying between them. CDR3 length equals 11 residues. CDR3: CASEGRNEQYF. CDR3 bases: TGTGCCAGCGAGGGCCGCAACGAGCAGTACTTC.

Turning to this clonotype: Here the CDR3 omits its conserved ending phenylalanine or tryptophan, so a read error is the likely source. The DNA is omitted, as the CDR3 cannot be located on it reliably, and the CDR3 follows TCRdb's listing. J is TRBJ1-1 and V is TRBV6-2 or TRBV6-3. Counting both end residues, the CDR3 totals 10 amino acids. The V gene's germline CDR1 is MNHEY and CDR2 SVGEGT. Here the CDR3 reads CASSYSLCEY.

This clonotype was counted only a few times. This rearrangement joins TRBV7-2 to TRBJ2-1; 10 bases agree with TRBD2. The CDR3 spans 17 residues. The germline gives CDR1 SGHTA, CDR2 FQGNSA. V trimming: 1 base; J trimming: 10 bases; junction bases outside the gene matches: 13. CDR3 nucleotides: TGTGCCAGCAGCTTAGTGTCCGGGACTAGCGAAGGTTCGGAGCAGTTCTTC. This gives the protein CASSLVSGTSEGSEQFF.

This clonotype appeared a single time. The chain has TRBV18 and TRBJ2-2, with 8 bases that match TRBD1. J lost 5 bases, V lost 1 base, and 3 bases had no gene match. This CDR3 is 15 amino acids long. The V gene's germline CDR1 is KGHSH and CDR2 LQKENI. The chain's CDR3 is CASSPRQGATGELFF. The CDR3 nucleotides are TGTGCCAGCTCACCACGGCAGGGGGCTACCGGGGAGCTGTTTTTT.